This TCR beta chain emerged from a study of regulatory T cells in long-lasting Graves disease. Regarding time point: newly diagnosed GD, antithyroid drugs for less than 3 months. After RNA was extracted from PBMCs, the TCR library was made from it. Concerning this clonotype: Its antigen is not known.

CDR3 length: 15 amino acids. Trimming took off 4 bases at V and 1 base at J, with 15 bases between the two ends. The germline V gene has CDR1 SGHRS and CDR2 YFSETQ. Library construction for TCR beta used iRepertoire HTBI primers and Arm-PCR of CDR3 regions. TCRdb re-analysed the multiplex PCR reads in MiXCR, keeping a single row per CDR3 protein. The top ten hold over 15% of the sample, which has some 340,000 distinct CDR3 sequences, roughly 12% seen once. The study's findings and limits: Analyses excluded thyroid tissue, covering peripheral blood alone.

The sample also formed part of further work on T cells in Graves' hyperthyroidism and ophthalmopathy.

The specimen comprised peripheral blood mononuclear cells (PBMCs), sampled at new diagnosis, from a patient treated with antithyroid drugs. The chain has TRBV5-1 and TRBJ2-7; no reliable D call. The receptor comes from a woman aged 18-30 years with Graves disease. The chain's CDR3 is CASSLSLGQSYEQYF. Written as DNA, the CDR3 is TGCGCCAGCAGCCTATCCCTTGGTCAGTCCTACGAGCAGTACTTC.